This T cell receptor beta chain was recorded in a study of T cells in women clearing cervical HPV infection (dated by TCRdb to 2016 to 2019). Broadly, across the study: Cases were some 26 women with histologically confirmed HPV16-related CIN3 or worse, including a couple of invasive cancers. The 25 controls were women who cleared a single incident HPV16 infection within 12 months without developing precancer or cancer. Blood from cases was collected at the visit at which the lesion was first identified, whereas blood from controls was collected once infection was no longer detected. Among cases, blood sampling came a median of approximately 150 days after lesion detection, with an interquartile range of roughly 85 to 200 days. HLA typing was available for only a few women, so HLA type could not be excluded as a confounder. Nested within Costa Rica's Guanacaste HPV Natural History Study, an exploratory proof-of-principle case-control study compared TCR repertoires across cervical HPV16 outcomes. Cases and controls were matched on age within five years and on year of sample collection. Median age was roughly 33 years in cases versus 38 to 45 in controls, and baseline characteristics did not differ significantly. In the parent cohort, around 9,500 women aged 18 or older were enrolled in Guanacaste, Costa Rica, during about 1993 to 1994 and were followed for seven years. Quality controls consisted of five blinded duplicates per group, for a total of about 60 samples made up of some 50 participants and roughly 10 replicates. Study-level results and caveats: Cases were distinguished from controls with an estimated AUC of approximately 0.8 by random forest classifiers combining richness and V gene abundances. Because the number of T cells per sample was unknown, the richness differences could reflect varying T-cell content rather than repertoire biology. Lower TRBV6-7 relative abundance was observed in cases than in controls (around 0.1% versus 0.15%; Bonferroni P = 0.0008). The cross-sectional design could not show whether associations preceded infection or resulted from it; effector/memory subsets and HPV-specific T cells were not isolated. Significantly higher TCR repertoire richness was observed in CIN3+ cases than in controls across sequencing depths, whereas no difference in evenness was found.

V gives up 4 bases and J gives up 4 bases, and the segment between their germline ends measures 13 bases. Looking up the germline V gene yields CDR1 MDHEN and CDR2 SYDVKM. Including cysteine and phenylalanine, the CDR3 has 14 amino acids. Shown are 33 bases from within the CDR3, in frame from base 1. Notes on this clone: The antigen it recognizes is unknown. The CDR3 end falls 3 residues outside the read, so it is completed with the germline J gene.

Using the immunoSEQ assay, multiplex PCR amplified TCR beta CDR3 regions from an average of about 1.1 ug of genomic DNA per sample. Primer bias was corrected in the assay by using a complete synthetic TCR repertoire to establish an amplification baseline. The amplicons were sequenced on the Illumina platform. The study's processing was this. Error correction of the sequences involved clustering with frequency ratios plus a modified nearest-neighbor algorithm, after which the sequences were analyzed in the immunoSEQ Analyzer using IMGT gene definitions. At each rarefaction depth, TCR richness and evenness were averaged across 20 rarefaction repeats, and samples with fewer sequences than that depth were excluded. V, D and J gene relative abundances were compared between groups with Wilcoxon rank sum tests, applying FDR correction. In the blinded duplicates, the intraclass correlation was 90% to 97% for TCR richness and averaged about 73% across 66 gene segments. Held by TCRdb, this immuneACCESS table contains in-frame sequences only and omits some clones. Under half of the omission traces to an unresolved V gene where checked; the cause of the rest is unknown. V and J calls and clone size come straight from that table; D and trimming were deduced from the DNA. This sample's records show 25,000 to 35,000 clones. Approximately 4.2% of the sample rests with the top ten.

Every participant had a single incident cervical HPV16 infection, and women with prevalent HPV16 infections were excluded. Cervical HPV DNA was detected by MY09/MY11 PCR and genotyped by dot-blot hybridization. More than 14 mL of heparinized blood were centrifuged, and the buffy coat was split into aliquots, frozen at -30 degrees C, and then kept at -80 degrees C. Genomic DNA was extracted from buffy coat specimens using QIAGEN kits. The rearranged chain carries TRBV28 and TRBJ1-2, with the D gene not clear enough to name. The source of this sequence is a woman between 18 and 70 years old with a cervical HPV16 infection that either progressed to CIN3+ or cleared (not recorded which). Sequencing input: blood buffy coat. For the CDR3, the sequence is CASSSGRTSYGYTF. The CDR3 bases that were read are TGTGCCAGCAGTTCGGGGAGGACGAGCTATGGC.